This T cell receptor beta chain is from a study of multiple sclerosis patients with progressive multifocal leukoencephalopathy. Whole-study findings and limits: Clones expanded at PML were already present before and during natalizumab.

Produced via immunoSEQ multiplex PCR; TCRdb's table is partial and in-frame only. The sample yields some 25,000 clones, around 93% seen once. The time point was: about 13 months of natalizumab therapy. Every listed patient previously received interferon beta; all PML patients were women. V lost 0 bases and J lost 4, with 10 bases in between. Germline V gene lookup returns CDR1 MNHEY and CDR2 SVGAGI. This CDR3 has 15 amino acids. This clone came up a few times. The target antigen is unknown. The gene calls are TRBV6-5 and TRBJ2-1; D call uncertain. The material was PBMCs, obtained from a patient treated with natalizumab. The sequence came from a man aged 25-40 years with multiple sclerosis. The CDR3 DNA sequence: TGTGCCAGCAGTTACTCGCCTAGTATATACAATGAGCAGTTCTTC. Translating gives CASSYSPSIYNEQFF.